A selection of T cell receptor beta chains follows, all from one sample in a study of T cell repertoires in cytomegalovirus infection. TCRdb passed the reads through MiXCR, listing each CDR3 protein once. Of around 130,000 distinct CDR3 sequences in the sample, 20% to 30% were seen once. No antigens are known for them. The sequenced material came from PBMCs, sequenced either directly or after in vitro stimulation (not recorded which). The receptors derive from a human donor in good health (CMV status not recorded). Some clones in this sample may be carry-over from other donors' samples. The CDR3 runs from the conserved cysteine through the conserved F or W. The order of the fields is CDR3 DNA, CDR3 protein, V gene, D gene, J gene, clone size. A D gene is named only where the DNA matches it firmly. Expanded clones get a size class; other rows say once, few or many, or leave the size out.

CDR3 DNA: TGTGCCACCGGAGGCGAAAGCTCCTACAATGAGCAGTTCTTC; CDR3 protein: CATGGESSYNEQFF; V gene: TRBV12-3/TRBV12-4; D gene: NA; J gene: TRBJ2-1; clone size: NA
CDR3 DNA: TGTGCCAGCAGCCCCGCGGTTGGGAACACTGAAGCTTTCTTT; CDR3 protein: CASSPAVGNTEAFF; V gene: TRBV6-2/TRBV6-3; D gene: NA; J gene: TRBJ1-1; clone size: NA
CDR3 DNA: TGTGCCAGCCCCGGGGGCTACAATGAGCAGTTCTTC; CDR3 protein: CASPGGYNEQFF; V gene: TRBV2; D gene: NA; J gene: TRBJ2-1; clone size: NA
CDR3 DNA: TGTGCCAGCAGTTTATGGCGGTGGACAGGGAACACCGGGGAGCTGTTTTTT; CDR3 protein: CASSLWRWTGNTGELFF; V gene: TRBV12-3/TRBV12-4; D gene: TRBD1; J gene: TRBJ2-2; clone size: few
CDR3 DNA: TGTGCCAGCAGCTACTCCGGGACAGGGGTGCAGACCCAGTACTTC; CDR3 protein: CASSYSGTGVQTQYF; V gene: TRBV11-2; D gene: TRBD1; J gene: TRBJ2-5; clone size: few
CDR3 DNA: TGTGCCAGCAGCTTGAGACAGGGCCCCCAAGAGACCCAGTACTTC; CDR3 protein: CASSLRQGPQETQYF; V gene: TRBV7-3; D gene: TRBD1; J gene: TRBJ2-5; clone size: NA
CDR3 DNA: TGTGCCAGCACCCGGGACACTGAAGCTTTCTTT; CDR3 protein: CASTRDTEAFF; V gene: TRBV6-6; D gene: NA; J gene: TRBJ1-1; clone size: many
CDR3 DNA: TGCGCCAGCGGATGGGGTGGGGCCGGGAACATTCAGTACTTC; CDR3 protein: CASGWGGAGNIQYF; V gene: TRBV4-3; D gene: NA; J gene: TRBJ2-4; clone size: NA
CDR3 DNA: TGTGCCAGCAGTTTCCATCCCCCGTCCTACGAGCAGTACTTC; CDR3 protein: CASSFHPPSYEQYF; V gene: TRBV28; D gene: NA; J gene: TRBJ2-7; clone size: many
CDR3 DNA: TGTGCCAGTAGTATAGTTGGGGGCAGAGAGACCCAGTACTTC; CDR3 protein: CASSIVGGRETQYF; V gene: TRBV19; D gene: NA; J gene: TRBJ2-5; clone size: NA
CDR3 DNA: TGTGCCAGTAGTAACCCGGGACAGACAAGAAGAGCTTTCTTT; CDR3 protein: CASSNPGQTRRAFF; V gene: TRBV19; D gene: TRBD1; J gene: TRBJ1-1; clone size: NA